The source of this TCR beta chain is a study of T cell repertoires in cytomegalovirus infection. With regard to this clonotype: As yet, its antigen is unknown. The CDR3 ends on some other residue instead of the conserved phenylalanine or tryptophan, so this is likely a read error.

Using its own MiXCR run on the reads, TCRdb lists one record per CDR3 protein. The sample includes hundreds of thousands of distinct CDR3 sequences, roughly 29% of them seen just once. The CDR3 is 16 residues long. CDR1 is SGHTA and CDR2 is FQGTGA in the germline V gene. This material consisted of cultured PBMCs, taken from culture after CMV antigen stimulation. This rearrangement joins TRBV7-3 to TRBJ2-2; TRBD1 matches 7 bases. The source of this sequence is a human donor in good health (CMV status not recorded). Some clones in this sample may be carry-over from other donors' samples. The CDR3 region is CASSLERTGYTGKLFL. CDR3 in DNA: TGTGCCAGCAGCTTGGAAAGGACAGGCTACACCGGGAAGCTGTTTTTG.